This T cell receptor (beta chain) appears in the sequencing data of a study of blood T cell repertoires in COVID-19. Germline trimming cut 5 bases from V and 8 bases from J; bases unmatched to any gene: 17. CDR3 length equals 16 residues. Germline V gene lookup returns CDR1 MNHNY and CDR2 SVGAGI (reference sequence). This table comes from immunoSEQ multiplex PCR, and its TCRdb copy is limited to in-frame clones, with some not included. The sample has approximately 97,000 clones, around 73% seen once; the top ten hold over 7.5%. The V and J genes are TRBV6-6 and TRBJ1-2; 7 nucleotides line up with TRBD1. The origin of this receptor is a man aged 55 to 70 with active or convalescent COVID-19. The material sequenced was peripheral blood. DNA of the CDR3: TGTGCCAGCAGTCCCACGGACAGGAATACTCTACAAGGCTACACCTTC. Amino acid sequence: CASSPTDRNTLQGYTF.